This T cell receptor beta chain appears in the sequencing data of a study of blood T cell repertoires in COVID-19. The wider study: Samples taken during acute and convalescent COVID-19 were collected in the United States, Italy and Spain. The cDNA or gDNA used as material had been derived from T cells, B-cell-depleted T cells, or PBMCs.

This clone came up a few times. Germline assignment: CDR1 ENHRY and CDR2 SYGVKD. J lost 5 bases, V lost 3 bases, and 3 bases had no gene match. This CDR3 is 13 amino acids long. Original analysis: Reference gene primer amplification gave estimated nucleated cell counts. The repertoire was sequenced with immunoSEQ multiplex PCR; TCRdb's copy has only in-frame clones and lacks some. The V and J calls and clone size are taken from that table; D and trimming were inferred from the DNA. The sample yields roughly 230,000 clones, about 80% seen once. The specimen was peripheral blood. This chain joins TRBV10-3 and TRBJ1-1, with 7 positions matching TRBD1. This sequence originates from a man aged 50 or older with active or convalescent COVID-19. The CDR3 loop reads CAISDRGDTEAFF. The CDR3 DNA reads as TGTGCCATCAGTGACAGGGGGGATACTGAAGCTTTCTTT.